This TCR beta chain was identified during a study of regulatory T cells in long-lasting Graves disease. As concerns this clonotype: What it recognizes is unknown.

Both iRepertoire HTBI primers and Arm-PCR of CDR3 regions were used to build the TCR beta libraries. TCRdb re-derived calls from the multiplex PCR reads in MiXCR, one entry per CDR3 protein. The data contain approximately 400,000 distinct CDR3 sequences, less than 20% of them singletons. V shed 0 bases and J 3 bases; nucleotides not matched to a gene: 8. Germline V CDR1 and CDR2: LGHNT, FRNRAP. The CDR3 has 16 residues. Regarding the study as a whole: Shared public clonotypes totalled about 2,600 in persistent patients, compared with about 990 in new patients.

Regarding time point: newly diagnosed GD, antithyroid drugs for less than 3 months. With RNA extracted from PBMCs as input, the TCR library was made. Diagnoses of Graves' disease were made by American Thyroid Association guidelines. This sequence joins TRBV12-5 and TRBJ2-7, with 7 bases aligning to TRBD2. Sample: peripheral blood mononuclear cells (PBMCs), taken at new diagnosis, from a patient treated with antithyroid drugs. The sequence was obtained from a female donor with Graves disease. CDR3 DNA sequence: TGTGCTAGTGGTTTGGTACTAGGACTAGGATTCTACGAGCAGTACTTC. It is translated as CASGLVLGLGFYEQYF.